This entry lists 26 T cell receptor beta chains sequenced from one sample in a study of shared clonotypes between healthy human individuals. This table comes from immunoSEQ multiplex PCR, and its TCRdb copy is limited to in-frame clones, with some not included. The sample includes about 680,000 clones, roughly 73% of them seen just once. Sequenced material: memory CD4+ T cells sorted from blood. The subset: CD45RA-negative fraction. Source of these receptors: a woman in her thirties in good health.

This clone was detected only once. This sequence is one base from a far larger clone and is likely a read error. The sample carries other DNA sequences with the same CDR3. J is TRBJ2-2 and V is TRBV5-1, with 7 nucleotides matching TRBD1. The V and J ends lost 4 bases and 3 bases, in that order; junction bases with no gene match: 3. Germline loops: CDR1 SGHRS, CDR2 YFSETQ. CDR3 length equals 14 residues. CDR3 in DNA: TGCGCCAGCAGCCACGGGACAGACACCGGGGAGCTGTTTTTT. Protein: CASSHGTDTGELFF.

The chain is built from TRBV5-1 and TRBJ1-1; possibly TRBD1 for D (5 bases). Germline V gives CDR1 SGHRS, CDR2 YFSETQ. There are 12 residues in the CDR3. Deletions cut 0 bases from V and 8 bases from J, with 8 bases between. CDR3 nucleotides: TGCGCCAGCAGCTTGGCTCAGGGAGAAGCTTTCTTT. Translated, it gives CASSLAQGEAFF.

CDR3 loop: CASSLAPTGARSYNEQFF. CDR3 DNA: TGCGCCAGCAGCTTGGCCCCCACCGGAGCGAGGTCCTACAATGAGCAGTTCTTC. V usage is TRBV5-1 and J usage is TRBJ2-1; no clear D gene. V dropped 0 bases and J dropped 1 base, with 17 bases sitting between them. CDR1 is SGHRS, CDR2 YFSETQ, per germline. The CDR3 length is 18 residues.

This chain uses TRBV6-4 with TRBJ1-2, with 11 nucleotides matching TRBD1. This CDR3 is built from 15 residues. The ends lost 3 bases at V and 5 bases at J; junction bases unmatched: 5. The V gene's germline CDR1 is MRHNA and CDR2 SNTAGT. The CDR3: CASSEGDRGRYGYTF. DNA of the CDR3: TGTGCCAGCAGTGAGGGGGACAGGGGGAGATATGGCTACACCTTC.

This sequence joins TRBV28 and TRBJ1-5, with a tentative D call TRBD1 (6 bases). The V gene lost 4 bases and the J gene lost 2 bases, with 15 bases spanning the gap. CDR1 is MDHEN, CDR2 SYDVKM, per germline. CDR3 length: 16 amino acids. The CDR3 protein is CASSSILQGRNQPQHF. In DNA, the CDR3 is TGTGCCAGCAGTTCCATCCTACAGGGACGCAATCAGCCCCAGCATTTT.

The CDR3 DNA reads TGTGCCAGTAGTGACAGGGGGCGTAACCGTGAGCAGTTCTTC. It encodes CASSDRGRNREQFF. This chain connects TRBV19 to TRBJ2-1, with 10 bases fitting TRBD1. V shed 5 bases and J 9 bases; nucleotides not matched to a gene: 7. The CDR3 contains 14 residues. The germline V gene has CDR1 LNHDA and CDR2 SQIVND (reference sequence).

V and J are TRBV9 and TRBJ2-1; D not certain. Deletions cut 0 bases from V and 0 bases from J, with 10 bases between. Germline V lookup: CDR1 SGDLS, CDR2 YYNGEE. The CDR3 length is 16 residues. In nucleotides, the CDR3 is TGTGCCAGCAGCGTAGTAGGTTCCGGCTCCTACAATGAGCAGTTCTTC. Its translation is CASSVVGSGSYNEQFF. Together with reference TRBV9 and TRBJ2-1, the CDR3 gives the full variable domain: DSGVTQTPKHLITATGQRVTLRCSPRSGDLSVYWYQQSLDQGLQFLIQYYNGEERAKGNILERFSAQQFPDLHSELNLSSLELGDSALYFCASSVVGSGSYNEQFFGPGTRLTVL.

The chain uses TRBV19 and TRBJ1-1; 11 bases agree with TRBD1. The CDR3 length is 17 residues. After removal of 2 bases from V and 5 bases from J, the junction contained 10 bases not matched to a gene. Germline lookup yields CDR1 LNHDA and CDR2 SQIVND (reference sequence). The CDR3 DNA is TGTGCCAGTAGTATATCGCGGACAGGGGGCGAAGGAACTGAAGCTTTCTTT. Translation gives CASSISRTGGEGTEAFF.

On this clone: A much larger clone is a single base away; this may be a read error. The chain employs TRBV5-5 and TRBJ2-5; D is unresolved. The CDR3 is 14 residues long. In germline, CDR1 is SGHKS, CDR2 YYEKEE (reference sequence). V gave up 0 bases and J gave up 0 bases, with 6 bases separating them. CDR3 in DNA: TGTGCCAGCAGCTTGGGGCAGGACCAAGAGACCCAGTACTTC. Amino acids: CASSLGQDQETQYF. The full variable domain, with the rest looked up from reference TRBV5-5 and TRBJ2-5, is DAGVTQSPTHLIKTRGQQVTLRCSPISGHKSVSWYQQVLGQGPQFIFQYYEKEERGRGNFPDRFSARQFPNYSSELNVNALLLGDSALYLCASSLGQDQETQYFGPGTRLLVL.

Comments on this clone: This same CDR3 is encoded by further DNA sequences in the sample. V gene TRBV5-1 combines with J gene TRBJ1-3, with a tentative D call TRBD1 (5 bases). Trimming removed 4 bases at V and 1 base at J, with 6 bases between. Germline CDR1 and CDR2: SGHRS and YFSETQ. There are 13 residues in the CDR3. CDR3 amino acids: CASSEGSGNTIYF. The CDR3 DNA follows: TGCGCCAGCAGCGAGGGGTCTGGAAACACCATATATTTT.

This clone was seen a few times. Within the sample, other DNA sequences also encode this same CDR3. The genes are TRBV10-1 and TRBJ2-7; TRBD1 might be the D (6 bases). Germline V CDR1 and CDR2: WNHNN, SYGVQD (reference sequence). V was clipped by 3 bases and J by 6 bases, with 9 bases between them. The CDR3 consists of 12 residues. CDR3 amino acids: CASSDRGREQYF. The CDR3 bases are TGCGCCAGCAGTGACAGGGGCCGCGAGCAGTACTTC.

The table lists this clone with a count of one. The CDR3 loop reads CASSLAGSSSTDTQYF. CDR3 sequence (DNA): TGCGCCAGCAGCTTGGCTGGGAGTTCTAGCACAGATACGCAGTATTTT. The rearrangement uses TRBV5-1 and TRBJ2-3; a weak D match, TRBD2 (5 bases). This CDR3 contains 16 residues. V dropped 0 bases and J dropped 0 bases, with 11 bases sitting between them. CDR1 and CDR2 from the germline V gene are SGHRS and YFSETQ.

This clone turned up a few times. The V and J genes are TRBV18 and TRBJ2-7, with 7 bases aligning to TRBD1. J was trimmed by 5 bases and V by 8 bases; bases with no gene match: 9. The CDR3 is 13 residues long. The germline V gene has CDR1 KGHSH and CDR2 LQKENI. CDR3 in DNA: TGTGCCAGCCAGACGACAGGGAGTGACGAGCAGTACTTC. This sequence encodes CASQTTGSDEQYF.

The rearrangement joins TRBV5-6 to TRBJ1-1; D not resolved. V gave up 0 bases and J gave up 0 bases, with 3 bases separating them. This CDR3 has 13 amino acids. Germline CDR1 reads SGHDT; CDR2 reads YYEEEE. CDR3 sequence reads: CASSLGMNTEAFF. CDR3 nucleotide sequence: TGTGCCAGCAGCTTGGGAATGAACACTGAAGCTTTCTTT.

This chain links TRBV5-1 with TRBJ1-2, with 8 positions matching TRBD1. CDR1 and CDR2 (germline): SGHRS, YFSETQ. The CDR3 extends over 16 amino acids. J gave up 2 bases and V 3 bases, and 9 bases lay outside the gene matches. The CDR3 loop is CASSSGPGQANYGYTF. The CDR3 bases are TGCGCCAGCAGCTCCGGACCGGGACAGGCAAACTATGGCTACACCTTC.

The chain recombines TRBV6-5 with TRBJ2-6; D uncertain. CDR3 length: 13 residues. Per germline, CDR1 MNHEY and CDR2 SVGAGI. V lost 7 bases and J 2 bases, leaving 6 bases between the germline ends. CDR3 sequence reads: CASISPGANVLTF. In DNA form, the CDR3 reads TGTGCCAGCATTAGCCCTGGGGCCAACGTCCTGACTTTC.

This chain connects TRBV28 to TRBJ1-2; TRBD1 matches 8 bases. The CDR3 consists of 15 residues. V was pared by 3 bases and J by 4 bases, with 7 bases of the junction left unmatched. CDR1 and CDR2 from the germline V gene are MDHEN and SYDVKM. CDR3 residues: CASSFDLGTGYGYTF. The CDR3 bases are TGTGCCAGCAGTTTCGATTTGGGGACAGGCTATGGCTACACCTTC.

The chain uses TRBV29-1 and TRBJ1-1; D may be TRBD1 (6 bases). With 3 bases removed from V and 1 base from J, the gap between germline ends came to 12 bases. There are 14 residues in the CDR3. Germline CDR1 is SQVTM and CDR2 is ANQGSEA. The CDR3 loop reads CSVEHGQQNTEAFF. The CDR3 DNA sequence: TGCAGCGTTGAGCACGGACAGCAGAACACTGAAGCTTTCTTT.

This clone was counted ten times or more. The chain combines TRBV18 with TRBJ2-5; TRBD1 matches 7 bases. V shed 3 bases, J shed 1 base, and the junction held 2 bases outside the gene matches. Germline V lookup: CDR1 KGHSH, CDR2 LQKENI. The CDR3 runs 14 residues. The CDR3 DNA is TGTGCCAGCTCACCGTGGGACAGCCAAGAGACCCAGTACTTC. Translating gives CASSPWDSQETQYF.

The chain combines TRBV11-2 with TRBJ1-1; possible D gene TRBD1, 5 bases. The CDR3 totals 17 residues. Per germline, CDR1 SGHAT and CDR2 FQNNGV. V was trimmed by 1 base and J by 4 bases, leaving 19 bases between them. CDR3 coding DNA: TGTGCCAGCAGCTTAGGATACGGGTTGGGACGGGCCACTGAAGCTTTCTTT. It encodes CASSLGYGLGRATEAFF.

This clone was counted a few times. The J gene is TRBJ1-1, the V gene TRBV6-1; no definite D call. The CDR3 contains 13 residues. Germline CDR1 reads MNHNS; CDR2 reads SASEGT. V was shortened by 4 bases and J by 6 bases, with 12 bases between the two germline ends. CDR3 sequence: CASSVAGFAEAFF. The CDR3 DNA is TGTGCCAGCAGTGTGGCGGGCTTCGCTGAAGCTTTCTTT.

This chain links TRBV11-2 with TRBJ2-2; the match to TRBD2 covers 12 bases. The length of the CDR3 is 16 residues. Looked up from germline, CDR1 is SGHAT and CDR2 is FQNNGV. J gave up 4 bases and V 7 bases, and 7 bases lay outside the gene matches. CDR3 nucleotide sequence: TGTGCCAGCAACCCAAGACTAGCGGGAGCCACCGGGGAGCTGTTTTTT. Amino acid sequence: CASNPRLAGATGELFF.

The CDR3 region is CASSQQGTGYGYTF. In DNA form, the CDR3 reads TGCGCCAGCAGCCAACAAGGGACGGGCTATGGCTACACCTTC. The gene calls are TRBV4-1 and TRBJ1-2, with D tentatively TRBD1 (5 bases). The germline V and J ends were trimmed by 2 bases and 4 bases, with 11 bases remaining between them. Germline CDR1 reads MGHRA; CDR2 reads YSYEKL. The CDR3 loop spans 14 amino acids.

The chain carries TRBV28 and TRBJ2-7; TRBD1 agrees at 12 bases. Germline lookup yields CDR1 MDHEN and CDR2 SYDVKM. The CDR3 spans 16 residues. Trimming removed 1 base from V and 5 bases from J; junction bases left unmatched: 6. The DNA of the CDR3 is TGTGCCAGCAGTTTATTGGGACAGGGGGCTTTGGACGAGCAGTACTTC. This translates into CASSLLGQGALDEQYF.

The gene calls are TRBV19 and TRBJ2-1; the match to TRBD2 covers 8 bases. This CDR3 region has 17 residues. V gave up 5 bases and J gave up 7 bases; unmatched junction bases: 16. Per germline, CDR1 LNHDA and CDR2 SQIVND (reference sequence). The CDR3 is CASSPQVREDIVNEQFF. CDR3 sequence (DNA): TGTGCCAGTAGTCCCCAGGTGCGGGAGGACATTGTGAATGAGCAGTTCTTC.

The chain links TRBV11-2 to TRBJ1-1; D remains unclear. The CDR3 spans 15 residues. V shed 0 bases and J shed 1 base, with 9 bases lying between them. Germline V gene sequence: CDR1 SGHAT, CDR2 FQNNGV. The CDR3 sequence is CASSLDGIPNTEAFF. CDR3 bases: TGTGCCAGCAGCTTAGATGGGATCCCGAACACTGAAGCTTTCTTT.